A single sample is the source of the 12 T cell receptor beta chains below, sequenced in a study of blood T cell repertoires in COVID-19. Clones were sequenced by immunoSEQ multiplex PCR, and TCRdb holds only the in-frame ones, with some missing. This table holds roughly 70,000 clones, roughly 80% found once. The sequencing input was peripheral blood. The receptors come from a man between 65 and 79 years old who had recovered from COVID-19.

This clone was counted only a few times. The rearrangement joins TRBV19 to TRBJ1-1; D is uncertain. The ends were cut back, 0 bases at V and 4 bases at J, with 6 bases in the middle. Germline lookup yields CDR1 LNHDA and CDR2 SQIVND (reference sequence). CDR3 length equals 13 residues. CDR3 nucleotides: TGTGCCAGTAGTATAGAACATTTCACTGAAGCTTTCTTT. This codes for CASSIEHFTEAFF.

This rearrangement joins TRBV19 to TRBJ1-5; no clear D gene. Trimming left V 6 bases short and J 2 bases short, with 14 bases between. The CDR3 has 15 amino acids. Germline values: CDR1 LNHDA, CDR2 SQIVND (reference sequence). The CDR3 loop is CASSRGRSGNQPQHF. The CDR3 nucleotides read TGTGCCAGTAGCCGAGGGCGATCGGGCAATCAGCCCCAGCATTTT.

CDR3 sequence (DNA): TGTGCCAGCAGGACAGGGTCACCAGGCTCCGTCTATGGCTACACCTTC. Protein sequence: CASRTGSPGSVYGYTF. The V and J genes are TRBV28 and TRBJ1-2; TRBD1 matches at 7 bases. V lost 6 bases, J lost 4 bases, and 14 bases stayed unmatched. The V gene's germline CDR1 is MDHEN and CDR2 SYDVKM. The CDR3 has 16 residues.

The CDR3, as DNA: TGTGCCAGCAGCTTGGTAATCACTAGCACAGATACGCAGTATTTT. This codes for CASSLVITSTDTQYF. The chain couples TRBV5-4 to TRBJ2-3, with unresolved D. Deletions cut 0 bases from V and 0 bases from J, with 8 bases between. The CDR3 has 15 amino acids. Per germline, CDR1 SGHNT and CDR2 YYREEE (reference sequence).

CDR3 protein: CAHTGTGGQSSYNEQFF. The CDR3 DNA reads as TGTGCACACACCGGGACAGGGGGCCAAAGCTCCTACAATGAGCAGTTCTTC. The V gene is TRBV30, the J gene TRBJ2-1, with 12 bases aligning to TRBD1. The CDR3 runs 17 residues. Germline V CDR1 and CDR2: GTSNPN, SVGIG (reference sequence). The full variable domain, its missing parts supplied by reference TRBV30 and TRBJ2-1, is SQTIHQWPATLVQPVGSPLSLECTVEGTSNPNLYWYRQAAGRGLQLLFYSVGIGQISSEVPQNLSASRPQDRQFILSSKKLLLSDSGFYLCAHTGTGGQSSYNEQFFGPGTRLTVL.

The CDR3 protein is CASAAGLADRETQYF. The CDR3, as DNA: TGTGCCAGCGCGGCGGGACTAGCGGACCGAGAGACCCAGTACTTC. The chain combines TRBV27 with TRBJ2-5; TRBD2 agrees at 11 bases. Germline-derived CDR1 and CDR2 are MNHEY and SMNVEV (reference sequence). V trimming: 8 bases; J trimming: 4 bases; junction bases outside the gene matches: 9. CDR3 size: 15 residues.

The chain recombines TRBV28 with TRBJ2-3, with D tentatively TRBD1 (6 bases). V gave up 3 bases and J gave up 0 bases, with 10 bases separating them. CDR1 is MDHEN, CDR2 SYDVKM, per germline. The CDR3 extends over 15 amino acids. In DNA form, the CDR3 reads TGTGCCAGCAGTTTGTGGGGGCGAAGCACAGATACGCAGTATTTT. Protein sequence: CASSLWGRSTDTQYF.

CDR3 amino acids: CASSQPGEMNTEAFF. CDR3 bases: TGTGCCAGCAGCCAGCCCGGAGAGATGAACACTGAAGCTTTCTTT. This chain links TRBV4-2 with TRBJ1-1; D is unresolved. The V end lost 3 bases, the J end lost 0 bases, and 11 bases lay between the germline ends. The V gene's germline CDR1 is LGHNA and CDR2 YNFKEQ. This CDR3 spans 15 amino acids.

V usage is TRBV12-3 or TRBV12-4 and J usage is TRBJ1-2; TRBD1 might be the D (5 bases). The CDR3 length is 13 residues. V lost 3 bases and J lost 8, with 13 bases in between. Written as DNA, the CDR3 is TGTGCCAGCAGTTTTTGGGGGGGAAACGGCTACACCTTC. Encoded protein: CASSFWGGNGYTF.

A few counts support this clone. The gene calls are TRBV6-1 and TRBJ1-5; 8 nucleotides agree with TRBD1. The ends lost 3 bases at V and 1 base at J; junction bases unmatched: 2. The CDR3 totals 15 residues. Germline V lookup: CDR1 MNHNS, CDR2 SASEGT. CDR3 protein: CASSEDRESNQPQHF. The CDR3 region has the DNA TGTGCCAGCAGTGAGGACAGGGAGAGCAATCAGCCCCAGCATTTT.

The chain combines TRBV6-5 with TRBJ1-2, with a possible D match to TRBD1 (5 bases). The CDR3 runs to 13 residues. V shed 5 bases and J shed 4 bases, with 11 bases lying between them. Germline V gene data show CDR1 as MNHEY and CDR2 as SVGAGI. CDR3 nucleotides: TGTGCCAGCAGTCCGGGGGACCCCTATGGCTACACCTTC. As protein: CASSPGDPYGYTF.

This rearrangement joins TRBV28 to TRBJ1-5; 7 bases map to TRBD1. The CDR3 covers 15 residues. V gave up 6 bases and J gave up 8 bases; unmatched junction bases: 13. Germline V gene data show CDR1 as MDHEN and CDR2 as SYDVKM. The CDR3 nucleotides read TGTGCCAGCAGCGACACTACAGGGGCCCAGGAGCCCCAGCATTTT. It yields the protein CASSDTTGAQEPQHF. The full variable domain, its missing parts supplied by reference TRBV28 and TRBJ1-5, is DVKVTQSSRYLVKRTGEKVFLECVQDMDHENMFWYRQDPGLGLRLIYFSYDVKMKEKGDIPEGYSVSREKKERFSLILESASTNQTSMYLCASSDTTGAQEPQHFGDGTRLSIL.